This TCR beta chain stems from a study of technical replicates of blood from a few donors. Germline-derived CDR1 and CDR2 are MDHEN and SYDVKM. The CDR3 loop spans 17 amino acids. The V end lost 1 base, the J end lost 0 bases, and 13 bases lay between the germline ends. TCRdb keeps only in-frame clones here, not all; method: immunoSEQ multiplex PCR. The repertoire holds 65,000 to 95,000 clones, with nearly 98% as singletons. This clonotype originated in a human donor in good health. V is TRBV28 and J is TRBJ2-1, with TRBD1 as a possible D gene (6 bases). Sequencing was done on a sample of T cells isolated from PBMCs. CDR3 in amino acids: CASSLSGTLSSYNEQFF. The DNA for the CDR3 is TGTGCCAGCAGTTTATCGGGGACACTGAGCTCCTACAATGAGCAGTTCTTC.